A selection of T cell receptor beta chains follows, all from one sample in a study of T cells in tuberculosis. Assay: immunoSEQ multiplex PCR; the TCRdb copy retains only in-frame clones and omits some. The sample has tens of thousands of clones, roughly 90% seen once. This specimen was PBMCs, taken at tuberculosis diagnosis. All receptors derive from an adult with tuberculosis. The CDR3 runs from the conserved cysteine through the conserved F or W. The D gene is left open where the match is weak. Some rows mark clone size as missing; the rest say once, few, many or name a class of expanded clone.

TGTGCCAGCAGTGTAAGGCAGGACACTGAAGCTTTCTTT | CASSVRQDTEAFF | . | TRBJ1-1 | TRBV6-1 | .
TGTGCCAGCAGCCTCGAAGCGGGGGGTAGGGAAAACATTCAGTACTTC | CASSLEAGGRENIQYF | once | TRBJ2-4 | TRBV5-4 | TRBD2
TGTGCCAGCAGCCCCCAGGGTGGGACTGAAGCTTTCTTT | CASSPQGGTEAFF | . | TRBJ1-1 | TRBV28 | .
TGCGCCAGCAGCCCTGGACAGAGCACAGATACGCAGTATTTT | CASSPGQSTDTQYF | few | TRBJ2-3 | TRBV5-1 | .
TGTGCCAGCAGCTTTACACAGAACTATAATTCACCCCTCCACTTT | CASSFTQNYNSPLHF | . | TRBJ1-6 | TRBV7-8 | .
TGTGCCATCGTCCGAGAGACTGAAGCTTTCTTT | CAIVRETEAFF | . | TRBJ1-1 | TRBV2 | .
TGCGCCAGCAGCTTGGATGGTGGGAGTCAGCCCCAGCATTTT | CASSLDGGSQPQHF | . | TRBJ1-5 | TRBV5-1 | .
TGTGCCAGTAGTGCTGTAACAGGGGGCCGTAACTATGGCTACACCTTC | CASSAVTGGRNYGYTF | . | TRBJ1-2 | TRBV19 | TRBD1
TGTGCCAGCAGCCCAAAACCCCCTAGCGGGTACCAAGAGACCCAGTACTTC | CASSPKPPSGYQETQYF | . | TRBJ2-5 | TRBV7-2 | TRBD2
TGTGCCAGCAGTTTATCTCGACAAAGTGCAACTAATGAAAAACTGTTTTTT | CASSLSRQSATNEKLFF | . | TRBJ1-4 | TRBV27 | .
TGCGCCAGCAGCTTCGGACAGGGTACTGAAGCTTTCTTT | CASSFGQGTEAFF | . | TRBJ1-1 | TRBV5-1 | TRBD1
TGTGCCAGCATCAGAGGTGGGGACAGTAACTATGGCTACACCTTC | CASIRGGDSNYGYTF | . | TRBJ1-2 | TRBV6-1 | TRBD1
TGTGCCAGCAGCCAAAGGACAGTCCTAAAACTGTTTTTT | CASSQRTVLKLFF | . | TRBJ1-4 | TRBV4-2 | .
TGTGCCAGCAGTTTAGGAGGGGTGGGAGCTTTCTTT | CASSLGGVGAFF | . | TRBJ1-1 | TRBV28 | .
TGTGCCTCCGGGGGACAGGGGGCGCCGAAACTGTTTTTT | CASGGQGAPKLFF | . | TRBJ1-4 | TRBV4-2 | TRBD1
TGTGCCAGCAGCTTAGAGGCGGGGGCAAGGGAGCAGTACTTC | CASSLEAGAREQYF | few | TRBJ2-7 | TRBV11-2 | .
TGTGCCAGCAGTTCCTATTCCTCGGGGGGAAATCAGCCCCAGCATTTT | CASSSYSSGGNQPQHF | . | TRBJ1-5 | TRBV27 | .
TGTGCCAGCAGTTTCTGGGACACTAATTCACCCCTCCACTTT | CASSFWDTNSPLHF | . | TRBJ1-6 | TRBV27 | .
TGTGCCAGTAGTATCCAGGGGTGGAACACTGAAGCTTTCTTT | CASSIQGWNTEAFF | . | TRBJ1-1 | TRBV19 | .
TGTGCCAGCAGCCATGGGACAGGGCAAAATGAGCAGTTCTTC | CASSHGTGQNEQFF | . | TRBJ2-1 | TRBV11-3 | TRBD1
TGCAGTGCTAGCAGGGGCGGCGAGCAGTACTTC | CSASRGGEQYF | . | TRBJ2-7 | TRBV20-1 | .
TGCGCCAGCAGCTTGGTCCCGGGACAGACCTACGAGCAGTACTTC | CASSLVPGQTYEQYF | . | TRBJ2-7 | TRBV5-1 | TRBD1
TGTGCCAGCTCCGGGACAGGGGACTTCACCGGGGAGCTGTTTTTT | CASSGTGDFTGELFF | . | TRBJ2-2 | TRBV19 | TRBD1
TGTGCCAGCAGTGACTCGGGAGCACTCGGGGAGCTGTTTTTT | CASSDSGALGELFF | . | TRBJ2-2 | TRBV6-4 | .
TGCGCCAGCAGTGAGAGTGGGGGGTTAAATGAAAAACTGTTTTTT | CASSESGGLNEKLFF | . | TRBJ1-4 | TRBV10-2 | .
TGTGCCAGCAGCCGGGACAGGATAAGCTATGGCTACACCTTC | CASSRDRISYGYTF | few | TRBJ1-2 | TRBV2 | TRBD1
TGTGCCAGCAGCTCCCCGGGACAGGGGTTTCAGCCCCAGCATTTT | CASSSPGQGFQPQHF | . | TRBJ1-5 | TRBV28 | TRBD1
TGTGCCAGCAGGAGATCGAGGACTGATAGTAATGAAAAACTGTTTTTT | CASRRSRTDSNEKLFF | . | TRBJ1-4 | TRBV2 | .
TGTGCCAGCAGCTTAGACGGACAGGGGGCCTACGAGCAGTACTTC | CASSLDGQGAYEQYF | few | TRBJ2-7 | TRBV5-5 | TRBD1
TGTGCCAGCAGTTATCAGGGACTTTTTAATGAAAAACTGTTTTTT | CASSYQGLFNEKLFF | . | TRBJ1-4 | TRBV6-5 | .
TGTGCCAGTAGGCCGACGCCGGACAGGACTTCTGGAAACACCATATATTTT | CASRPTPDRTSGNTIYF | . | TRBJ1-3 | TRBV19 | TRBD1
TGTGCCAGCAGCATCCGGACAGGGGCTTTTAATCAGCCCCAGCATTTT | CASSIRTGAFNQPQHF | . | TRBJ1-5 | TRBV11-3 | TRBD1
TGTGCCAGCAGTAGACAGGGGGCGGGCAATGAGCAGTTCTTC | CASSRQGAGNEQFF | . | TRBJ2-1 | TRBV2 | TRBD1
TGTGCCAGCGCGCCAGGCCCCCAGGGGAATCAGCCCCAGCATTTT | CASAPGPQGNQPQHF | . | TRBJ1-5 | TRBV6-1 | .
TGCGCCAGCAGCCTCCTAGATGAGGCGCATGAGCAGTTCTTC | CASSLLDEAHEQFF | . | TRBJ2-1 | TRBV4-3 | .
TGCGCCAGCAGCTTGGATAGTTCGAGTGCAACTAATGAAAAACTGTTTTTT | CASSLDSSSATNEKLFF | . | TRBJ1-4 | TRBV5-1 | .
TGTGCCAGCAGCCCCAATTGGACAGGGCTGAGGTATAATTCACCCCTCCACTTT | CASSPNWTGLRYNSPLHF | . | TRBJ1-6 | TRBV7-2 | TRBD1
TGTGCCAGCAGCCAAGATCAGGGGACAGGGACGGAAAAACTGTTTTTT | CASSQDQGTGTEKLFF | medium-sized | TRBJ1-4 | TRBV4-2 | TRBD1
TGTGCCATCAGTCCCACAGGGGGCGCTCAGGAAAAACTGTTTTTT | CAISPTGGAQEKLFF | . | TRBJ1-4 | TRBV10-3 | TRBD1
TGTGCCAGCAGTTCGGACAGATCGAGCAATCAGCCCCAGCATTTT | CASSSDRSSNQPQHF | . | TRBJ1-5 | TRBV27 | .
TGTGCCAGTAGTATAATCGGGACAACTTCTGGAAACACCATATATTTT | CASSIIGTTSGNTIYF | . | TRBJ1-3 | TRBV19 | .
TGTGCCAGCACCGGACAGGGAATGGGAAACACCATATATTTT | CASTGQGMGNTIYF | . | TRBJ1-3 | TRBV9 | TRBD1
TGCGCCAGCAGTGAGTCGAAGAGAATCGGGAACACTGAAGCTTTCTTT | CASSESKRIGNTEAFF | . | TRBJ1-1 | TRBV10-2 | .
TGTGCCAGCAGCCCGACCGGGTTTGGGAGAGATTCACCCCTCCACTTT | CASSPTGFGRDSPLHF | . | TRBJ1-6 | TRBV5-4 | .
TGTGCCAGCAGTGCAGCGCAGGGAAAGGGTGAGCAGTTCTTC | CASSAAQGKGEQFF | . | TRBJ2-1 | TRBV2 | .
TGTGCCAGCATAGTCAGGGGCACAGATACGCAGTATTTT | CASIVRGTDTQYF | . | TRBJ2-3 | TRBV13 | .
TGTGCCAGCAGCCCGGGACAGGGGTTACAAGGAAACACCATATATTTT | CASSPGQGLQGNTIYF | . | TRBJ1-3 | TRBV11-2 | TRBD1
TGTGCCAGCAGCTACTTCCCGGCCTTATCGGGGGGAAACACCATATATTTT | CASSYFPALSGGNTIYF | . | TRBJ1-3 | TRBV5-6 | .
TGTGCCAGCAGCTTAGCGGGACAGGGGACCTACACGAACACCGGGGAGCTGTTTTTT | CASSLAGQGTYTNTGELFF | . | TRBJ2-2 | TRBV7-2 | TRBD1
TGTGCCTACTCACCCGGACGGTCCGGGGGGGCAGATACGCAGTATTTT | CAYSPGRSGGADTQYF | . | TRBJ2-3 | TRBV30 | TRBD2
TGTGCCAGCAGTTTCCCGGGGACAGGGGGCTACACCTTC | CASSFPGTGGYTF | . | TRBJ1-2 | TRBV28 | TRBD1
TGTGCCAGCAGTGAAGCGCCGATACTAGCCAAAAACATTCAGTACTTC | CASSEAPILAKNIQYF | . | TRBJ2-4 | TRBV6-1 | .
TGTGCCATCAGTGATAGCGACAGGCCCTTCACCTTC | CAISDSDRPFTF | . | TRBJ1-2 | TRBV10-3 | .